This T cell receptor (beta chain) is drawn from a study of blood T cell repertoires in COVID-19. Study context: Samples of COVID-19 (acute and convalescent) were obtained from the United States, Italy and Spain.

Methods used by the authors: Reference gene primer amplification gave nucleated cell count estimates. Sequencing used immunoSEQ multiplex PCR; TCRdb keeps in-frame clones, though not all of them. V, J and clone size are those of that table, while D and trimming were read from the DNA. This sample has 120,000 to 150,000 clones, with roughly 86% found just once. CDR1 and CDR2 (germline): LNHDA, SQIVND (reference sequence). J was trimmed by 6 bases and V by 3 bases; bases with no gene match: 6. The CDR3 consists of 15 residues. This clone was recorded a few times. The clonotype originates from a man aged 50 or older with active or convalescent COVID-19. The sample comprised peripheral blood. V is TRBV19 and J is TRBJ1-5, with 9 bases aligning to TRBD1. CDR3 region: CASSISGTGSQPQHF. In nucleotides, the CDR3 is TGTGCCAGTAGTATCTCCGGGACAGGGAGTCAGCCCCAGCATTTT.